This entry features one TCR beta chain sequence. Its antigen is not yet known. Base qualities were left out, and no much larger clone turns up one base away. This specimen belongs to a study of T-cell memory formation after mild COVID-19 (dated by TCRdb to the early 2020s). Turning to the overall study: TCR sequence clusters from the two donors were found to be largely donor specific. In a couple of donors, T-cell clones that expanded and contracted after mild COVID-19 were tracked by sequencing TCRalpha and TCRbeta repertoires over time. The cohort comprised two young, previously healthy adult volunteers, one female and one male. The full study reports these points: Only two mild cases were covered by the study, and larger cohorts that include severe cases with pre-infection samples were considered necessary. Some responding clones were detected in pre-infection memory, suggesting pre-existing cross-reactive memory T cells joined the SARS-CoV-2 response. Balanced CD4/CD8 phenotypes were observed for clones contracting from day 15 to 85, whereas a bias towards CD4+ was observed for a second wave of clones expanding from day 15 to 37. Whether the second-wave clones peaking on day 37 were SARS-CoV-2 specific was not confirmed. Contracting CD4+ clones were located mainly in the CM and EM memory subsets, whereas CD8+ clones were found to be enriched in EMRA.

According to the germline V gene, CDR1 reads SQVTM and CDR2 reads ANQGSEA. The CDR3 sequence holds 13 residues, the cysteine and phenylalanine included. Only the CDR3 region is kept as DNA, spanning 39 bases read in frame from base 1. V drops 0 bases and J drops 0 bases, leaving 5 bases in between. TCRdb shows the sequencer as Illumina NovaSeq 6000. Using 5'RACE with constant-segment primers, TCRalpha and TCRbeta cDNA libraries were constructed, with sample barcodes and unique molecular identifiers added in the process. Trizol reagent was used to extract RNA from every sample. Library amplification was performed in two PCR steps, and a second sample barcode and Illumina TruSeq adapters were introduced in the second step. Libraries were sequenced on an Illumina NovaSeq with 2 x 150 bp paired-end reads. In the source study's methods: Demultiplexing of reads and collapsing into UMI-guided consensus sequences were performed with migec v1.2.7. Using mixcr v2.1.11, UMI consensuses were aligned to TRA and TRB V and J templates and then assembled into clonotypes. A clonotype was counted as expanded or contracted only when both edgeR and NoisET called the clonotype significant, with the noise models trained on biological replicates. For edgeR calls, a false discovery rate-adjusted p below 0.01 and a log2 fold-change threshold of 1 were applied. As an exploratory analysis of dynamics, max-normalized trajectories of the 1000 most abundant clonotypes were examined with PCA combined with hierarchical clustering. Separately sequenced CD4+ and CD8+ repertoires were used to assign a CD4 or CD8 phenotype to each responding clone. TCRdb reanalyzed the raw reads on its own, using fastp at Q25 for trimming and MiXCR for clone calling, and kept in-frame beta chains. Every CDR3 protein is listed once, alongside the most common genes and DNA of its rows. Clone size and V and J calls follow TCRdb, not the original study. This sample gives 300,000 to 400,000 distinct CDR3 sequences in total; over 10% of them show up just once. 20% to 25% of the sample comes from the top ten.

PBMCs were isolated by Ficoll-Paque density gradient centrifugation. The sequenced sample was PBMCs or a T cell subset sorted from them (not recorded which). This TCR was recovered from a man between 18 and 35 years old who had mild COVID-19 (a few samples of this study predate the infection). The sample titles of this study are shuffled in the database, so cell type and time point are left out; the donor was told from shared clones. The sequence joins TRBV29-1 to TRBJ1-2; no D gene is confidently identified. Here the CDR3 is given as CSVEDSSNYGYTF. The nucleotide sequence reads as follows: TGCAGCGTTGAAGATTCATCTAACTATGGCTACACCTTC. The reference TRBV29-1 and TRBJ1-2 proteins fill in what lies around the CDR3, so the full variable domain reads SAVISQKPSRDICQRGTSLTIQCQVDSQVTMMFWYRQQPGQSLTLIATANQGSEATYESGFVIDKFPISRPNLTFSTLTVSNMSPEDSSIYLCSVEDSSNYGYTFGSGTRLTVV.